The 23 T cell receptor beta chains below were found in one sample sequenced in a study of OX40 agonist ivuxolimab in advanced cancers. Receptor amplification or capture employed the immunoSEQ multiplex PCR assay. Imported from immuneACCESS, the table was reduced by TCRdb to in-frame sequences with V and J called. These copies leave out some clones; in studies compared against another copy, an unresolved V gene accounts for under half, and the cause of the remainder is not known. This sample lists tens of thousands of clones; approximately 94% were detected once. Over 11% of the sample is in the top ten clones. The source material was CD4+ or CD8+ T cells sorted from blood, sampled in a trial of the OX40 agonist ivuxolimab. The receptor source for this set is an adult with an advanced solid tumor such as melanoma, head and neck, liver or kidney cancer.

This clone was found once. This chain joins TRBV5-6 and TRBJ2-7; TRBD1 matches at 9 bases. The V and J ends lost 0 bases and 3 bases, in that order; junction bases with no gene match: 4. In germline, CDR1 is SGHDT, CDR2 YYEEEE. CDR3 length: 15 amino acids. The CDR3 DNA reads TGTGCCAGCAGCTTGGAGGGACAGGGCATCTACGAGCAGTACTTC. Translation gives CASSLEGQGIYEQYF.

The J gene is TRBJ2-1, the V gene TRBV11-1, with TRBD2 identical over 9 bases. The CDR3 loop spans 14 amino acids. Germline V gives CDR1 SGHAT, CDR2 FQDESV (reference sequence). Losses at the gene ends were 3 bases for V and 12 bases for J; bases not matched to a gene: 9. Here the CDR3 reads CASSFAEREEGQFF. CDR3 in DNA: TGTGCCAGCAGCTTTGCGGAGCGGGAGGAGGGGCAGTTCTTC.

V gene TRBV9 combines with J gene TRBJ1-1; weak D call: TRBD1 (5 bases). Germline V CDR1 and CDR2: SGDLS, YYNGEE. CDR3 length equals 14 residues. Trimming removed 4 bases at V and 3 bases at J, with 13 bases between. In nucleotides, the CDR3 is TGTGCCAGCAGCCTATTCGCGGGGGACACTGAAGCTTTCTTT. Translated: CASSLFAGDTEAFF.

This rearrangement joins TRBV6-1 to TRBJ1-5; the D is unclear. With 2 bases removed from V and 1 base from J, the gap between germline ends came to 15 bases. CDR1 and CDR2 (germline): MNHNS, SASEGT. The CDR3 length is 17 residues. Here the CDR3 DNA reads TGTGCCAGCAGTGAACTGAGTCGGGAGTTCAGCAATCAGCCCCAGCATTTT. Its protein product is CASSELSREFSNQPQHF.

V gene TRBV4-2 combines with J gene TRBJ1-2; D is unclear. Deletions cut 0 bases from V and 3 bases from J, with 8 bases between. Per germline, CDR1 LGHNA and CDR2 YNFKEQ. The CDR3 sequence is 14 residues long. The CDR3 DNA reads TGTGCCAGCAGCCAAGAGGCCAGATACTATGGCTACACCTTC. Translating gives CASSQEARYYGYTF.

CDR3 nucleotide sequence: TGTGCCAGCAGTCCGACAGGTTTCTCCTACGAGCAGTACTTC. Translating it yields CASSPTGFSYEQYF. This rearrangement joins TRBV28 to TRBJ2-7, with a tentative D call TRBD1 (6 bases). The CDR3 is 14 residues long. CDR1 MDHEN and CDR2 SYDVKM come from the germline V gene. V was cut by 5 bases and J by 0 bases, with 11 bases left in between.

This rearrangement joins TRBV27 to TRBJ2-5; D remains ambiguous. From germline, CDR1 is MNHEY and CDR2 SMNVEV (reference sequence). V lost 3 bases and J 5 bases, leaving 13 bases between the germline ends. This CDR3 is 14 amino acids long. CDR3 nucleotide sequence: TGTGCCAGCAGTTTGGTACCGACGGGTGAGACCCAGTACTTC. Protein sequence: CASSLVPTGETQYF.

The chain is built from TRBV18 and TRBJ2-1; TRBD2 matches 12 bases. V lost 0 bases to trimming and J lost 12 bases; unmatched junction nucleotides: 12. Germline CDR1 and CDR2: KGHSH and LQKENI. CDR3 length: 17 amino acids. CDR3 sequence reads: CASSPPESRLAGGRQFF. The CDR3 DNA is TGTGCCAGCTCACCACCGGAATCGCGGCTAGCGGGGGGGCGGCAGTTCTTC.

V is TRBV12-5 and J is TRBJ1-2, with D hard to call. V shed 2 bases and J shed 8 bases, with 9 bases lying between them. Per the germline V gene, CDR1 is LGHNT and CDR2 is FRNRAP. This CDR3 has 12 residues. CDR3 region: CASGLPAWGYTF. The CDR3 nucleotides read TGTGCTAGTGGTTTGCCGGCCTGGGGCTACACCTTC.

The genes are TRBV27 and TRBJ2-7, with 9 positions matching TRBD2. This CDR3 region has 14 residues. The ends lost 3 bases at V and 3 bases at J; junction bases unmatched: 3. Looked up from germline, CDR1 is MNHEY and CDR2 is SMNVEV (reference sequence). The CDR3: CASSFGRGGYEQYF. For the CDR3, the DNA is TGTGCCAGCAGTTTCGGGCGGGGGGGCTACGAGCAGTACTTC.

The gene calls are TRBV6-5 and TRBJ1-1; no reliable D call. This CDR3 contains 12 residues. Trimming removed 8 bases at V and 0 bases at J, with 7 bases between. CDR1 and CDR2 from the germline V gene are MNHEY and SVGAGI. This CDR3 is CASGQLNTEAFF. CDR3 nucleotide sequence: TGTGCCAGCGGGCAGCTGAACACTGAAGCTTTCTTT.

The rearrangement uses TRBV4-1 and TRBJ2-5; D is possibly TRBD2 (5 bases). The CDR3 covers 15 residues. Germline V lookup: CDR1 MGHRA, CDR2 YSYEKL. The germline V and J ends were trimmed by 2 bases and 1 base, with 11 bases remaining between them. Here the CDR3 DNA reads TGCGCCAGCAGCCAATTCCCTAGCACCCAAGAGACCCAGTACTTC. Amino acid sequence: CASSQFPSTQETQYF.

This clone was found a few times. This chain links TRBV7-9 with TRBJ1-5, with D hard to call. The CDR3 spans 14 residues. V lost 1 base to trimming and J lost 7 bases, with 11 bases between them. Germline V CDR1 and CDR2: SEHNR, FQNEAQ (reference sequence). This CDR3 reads CASSLGGLRQPQHF. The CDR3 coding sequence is TGTGCCAGCAGCTTAGGAGGACTCAGACAGCCCCAGCATTTT. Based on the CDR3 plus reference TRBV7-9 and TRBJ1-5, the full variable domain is DTGVSQNPRHKITKRGQNVTFRCDPISEHNRLYWYRQTLGQGPEFLTYFQNEAQLEKSRLLSDRFSAERPKGSFSTLEIQRTEQGDSAMYLCASSLGGLRQPQHFGDGTRLSIL.

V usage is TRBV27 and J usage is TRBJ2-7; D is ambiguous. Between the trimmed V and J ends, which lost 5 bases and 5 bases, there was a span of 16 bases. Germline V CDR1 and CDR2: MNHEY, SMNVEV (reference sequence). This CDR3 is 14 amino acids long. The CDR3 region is CASSPVNWNDEQYF. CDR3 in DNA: TGTGCCAGCAGTCCGGTCAATTGGAACGACGAGCAGTACTTC.

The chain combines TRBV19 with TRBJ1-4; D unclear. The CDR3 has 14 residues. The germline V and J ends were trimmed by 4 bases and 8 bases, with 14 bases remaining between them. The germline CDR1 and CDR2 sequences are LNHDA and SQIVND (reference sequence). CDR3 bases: TGTGCCAGTAGTACCGTCGAGCGCCCCGAAAAACTGTTTTTT. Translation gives CASSTVERPEKLFF.

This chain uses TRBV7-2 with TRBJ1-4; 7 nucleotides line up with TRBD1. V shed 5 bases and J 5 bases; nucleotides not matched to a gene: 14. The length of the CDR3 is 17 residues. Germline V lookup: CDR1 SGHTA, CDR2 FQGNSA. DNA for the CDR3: TGTGCCAGCAGCACTCGGCCGCGACAGGGTTTGAATGAAAAACTGTTTTTT. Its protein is CASSTRPRQGLNEKLFF.

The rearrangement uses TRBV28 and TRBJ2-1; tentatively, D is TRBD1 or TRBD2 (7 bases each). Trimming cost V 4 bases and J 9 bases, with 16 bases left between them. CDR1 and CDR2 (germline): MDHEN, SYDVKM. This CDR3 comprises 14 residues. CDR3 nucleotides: TGTGCCAGCAGTTCGGTACAGGGGAGGGGTGAGCAGTTCTTC. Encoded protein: CASSSVQGRGEQFF.

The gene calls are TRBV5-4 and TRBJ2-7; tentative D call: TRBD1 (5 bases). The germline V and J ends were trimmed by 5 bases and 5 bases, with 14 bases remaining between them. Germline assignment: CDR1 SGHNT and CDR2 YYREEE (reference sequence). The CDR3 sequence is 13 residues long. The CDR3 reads CASRAQGRHEQYF. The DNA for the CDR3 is TGTGCCAGCAGGGCGCAGGGCCGGCACGAGCAGTACTTC.

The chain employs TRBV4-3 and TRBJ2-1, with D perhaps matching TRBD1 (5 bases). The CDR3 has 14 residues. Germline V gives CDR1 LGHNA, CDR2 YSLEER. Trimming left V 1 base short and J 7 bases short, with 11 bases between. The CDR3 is CASSQGRVINEQFF. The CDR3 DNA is TGCGCCAGCAGCCAAGGCAGGGTTATTAATGAGCAGTTCTTC.

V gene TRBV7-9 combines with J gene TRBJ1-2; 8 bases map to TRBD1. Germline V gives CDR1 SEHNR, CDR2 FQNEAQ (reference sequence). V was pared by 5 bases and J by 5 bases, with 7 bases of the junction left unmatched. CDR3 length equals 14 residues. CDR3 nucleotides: TGTGCCAGCAGCGATCCAGGGACAGGATATGGCTACACCTTC. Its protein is CASSDPGTGYGYTF.

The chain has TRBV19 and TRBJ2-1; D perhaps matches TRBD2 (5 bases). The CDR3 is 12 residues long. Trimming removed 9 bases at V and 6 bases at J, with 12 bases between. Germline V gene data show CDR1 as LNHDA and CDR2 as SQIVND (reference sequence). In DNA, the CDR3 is TGTGCCAGCCTCACCCGGGGCAATGAGCAGTTCTTC. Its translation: CASLTRGNEQFF. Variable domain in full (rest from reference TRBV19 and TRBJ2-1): DGGITQSPKYLFRKEGQNVTLSCEQNLNHDAMYWYRQDPGQGLRLIYYSQIVNDFQKGDIAEGYSVSREKKESFPLTVTSAQKNPTAFYLCASLTRGNEQFFGPGTRLTVL.

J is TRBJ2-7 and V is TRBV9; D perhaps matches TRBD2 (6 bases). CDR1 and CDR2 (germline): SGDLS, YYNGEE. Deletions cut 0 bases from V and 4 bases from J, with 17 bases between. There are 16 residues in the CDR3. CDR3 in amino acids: CASSVGSGTGLYEQYF. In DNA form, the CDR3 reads TGTGCCAGCAGCGTAGGGTCCGGGACGGGACTTTACGAGCAGTACTTC.

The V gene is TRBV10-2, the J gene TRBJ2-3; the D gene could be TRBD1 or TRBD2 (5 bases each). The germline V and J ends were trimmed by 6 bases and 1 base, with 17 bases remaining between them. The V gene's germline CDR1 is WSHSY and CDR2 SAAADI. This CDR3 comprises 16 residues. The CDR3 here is CASSLGTSQRTDTQYF. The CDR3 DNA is TGCGCCAGCAGCCTCGGGACCTCTCAGCGCACAGATACGCAGTATTTT.